Listed here are 31 T cell receptor beta chains from one sample, sequenced in a study of control samples from healthy donors and cancer patients. Profiling relied on immunoSEQ multiplex PCR, and the TCRdb table lists in-frame clones only, not all of them. The sample contains some 30,000 clones, 70% to 90% of which appear only once. The sequencing sample was made of formalin-fixed, paraffin-embedded tissue. Receptors were obtained from a female donor with melanoma.

This rearrangement joins TRBV6-5 to TRBJ2-1; possible D gene TRBD2, 6 bases. Germline CDR1 is MNHEY and CDR2 is SVGAGI. V was cut by 0 bases and J by 7 bases, with 16 bases left in between. The CDR3 is made up of 16 amino acids. The CDR3 loop is CASSYSWRALGNEQFF. In DNA, the CDR3 is TGTGCCAGCAGTTACTCCTGGAGGGCCCTCGGGAATGAGCAGTTCTTC.

J is TRBJ2-1 and V is TRBV5-7, with 7 bases identical to TRBD2. TRBV5-7 is known as an ORF, though its function is uncertain. Trimming cost V 0 bases and J 13 bases; bases outside gene matches: 13. This CDR3 contains 15 residues. The CDR3 spells CASSLVRGEGSSQFF. Here the CDR3 DNA reads TGTGCCAGCAGCTTGGTCCGGGGGGAAGGATCGAGTCAGTTCTTC.

This clone is categorized as medium-sized. This sequence joins TRBV13 and TRBJ2-3; no clear D gene. Germline V gives CDR1 PRHDT, CDR2 FYEKMQ (reference sequence). The CDR3 runs to 13 residues. Trimming took 2 bases from V and 0 from J, leaving 3 bases between them. In DNA form, the CDR3 reads TGTGCCAGCAGCTTATCTAGCACAGATACGCAGTATTTT. Protein: CASSLSSTDTQYF.

The rearrangement uses TRBV3-1 (or the pseudogene TRBV3-2) and TRBJ2-7; D not certain. There are 14 residues in the CDR3. CDR1 is LGHDT and CDR2 is YNNKEL in the germline V gene (reference sequence). V gave up 1 base and J gave up 9 bases, with 16 bases separating them. The chain's CDR3 is CASSQGLKQSGQYF. Written as DNA, the CDR3 is TGTGCCAGCAGCCAAGGCCTGAAACAGTCGGGGCAGTACTTC.

This clone was counted once. This chain links TRBV7-9 with TRBJ2-2; 14 bases match TRBD2. V shed 4 bases and J 7 bases; nucleotides not matched to a gene: 8. The CDR3 is 17 residues long. Germline V gives CDR1 SEHNR, CDR2 FQNEAQ (reference sequence). In nucleotides, the CDR3 is TGTGCCAGCAGCTCTGGGACTAGCGGGAGTCGCGACGGGGAGCTGTTTTTT. It is translated as CASSSGTSGSRDGELFF.

The V gene is TRBV7-9, the J gene TRBJ1-5, with 10 bases fitting TRBD1. Germline lookup yields CDR1 SEHNR and CDR2 FQNEAQ (reference sequence). The CDR3 has 15 amino acids. Losses at the gene ends were 5 bases for V and 7 bases for J; bases not matched to a gene: 8. CDR3 DNA sequence: TGTGCCAGCAGCCGGGACAGGGGAAGGGAACAGCCCCAGCATTTT. This encodes CASSRDRGREQPQHF.

The V and J genes are TRBV2 and TRBJ2-1; 7 positions match TRBD2. This CDR3 contains 16 residues. Germline V lookup: CDR1 SNHLY, CDR2 FYNNEI. With V trimmed by 1 base and J by 7 bases, 10 bases remained unmatched. The CDR3 DNA is TGTGCCAGCAGTGAAGGGGGCGGCGGGAGAATAAATGAGCAGTTCTTC. It translates to CASSEGGGGRINEQFF.

This sequence joins TRBV27 and TRBJ2-1; D is unresolved. The CDR3 runs 13 residues. Trimming took off 6 bases at V and 6 bases at J, with 12 bases between the two ends. Per germline, CDR1 MNHEY and CDR2 SMNVEV (reference sequence). CDR3 DNA sequence: TGTGCCAGCAGCTCCCTGGAAGGCAATGAGCAGTTCTTC. Translation: CASSSLEGNEQFF.

This clone was seen just once. The V and J genes are TRBV6-2 or TRBV6-3 and TRBJ1-1; 8 positions match TRBD1. The CDR3 runs 13 residues. The V gene end was trimmed by 6 bases and the J gene end by 3 bases; junction bases not matched to a gene: 3. From germline, CDR1 is MNHEY and CDR2 SVGEGT. CDR3 DNA: TGTGCCAGCAGCCGGGACAGGTACACTGAAGCTTTCTTT. Its protein is CASSRDRYTEAFF.

The chain recombines TRBV4-1 with TRBJ2-1, with D possibly TRBD2 on 5 matching bases. The germline gives CDR1 MGHRA, CDR2 YSYEKL. V shed 1 base and J shed 3 bases, with 13 bases lying between them. This CDR3 has 16 amino acids. In nucleotides, the CDR3 is TGCGCCAGCAGCCAAGCCCGTAGCGCAGACTACAATGAGCAGTTCTTC. As protein: CASSQARSADYNEQFF.

The V call is TRBV6-5, the J call TRBJ2-2; tentative D call: TRBD1 (6 bases). The CDR3 sequence is 14 residues long. With 6 bases removed from V and 0 bases from J, the gap between germline ends came to 8 bases. The germline gives CDR1 MNHEY, CDR2 SVGAGI. The CDR3 sequence is CASRQGSNTGELFF. The CDR3 nucleotides are TGTGCCAGCAGACAGGGCTCGAACACCGGGGAGCTGTTTTTT.

The genes are TRBV18 and TRBJ2-7; D ambiguous. The germline gives CDR1 KGHSH, CDR2 LQKENI. Trimming removed 1 base from V and 6 bases from J, with 7 bases in between. CDR3 size: 12 residues. The CDR3 sequence: CASSPQQAEQYF. In DNA form, the CDR3 reads TGTGCCAGCTCACCACAACAAGCCGAGCAGTACTTC.

This clone was observed a handful of times. The chain recombines TRBV19 with TRBJ2-3; no firm D call. Germline V CDR1 and CDR2: LNHDA, SQIVND (reference sequence). V dropped 6 bases and J dropped 0 bases, with 13 bases sitting between them. CDR3 length equals 15 residues. The CDR3 sequence is CASSITSSSTDTQYF. The CDR3 region has the DNA TGTGCCAGTAGCATAACTTCCTCTAGCACAGATACGCAGTATTTT.

The chain employs TRBV18 and TRBJ1-1; D may be TRBD1 (5 bases). V lost 3 bases, J lost 4 bases, and 12 bases lay in between. Per germline, CDR1 KGHSH and CDR2 LQKENI. This CDR3 is built from 14 residues. CDR3 loop: CASSPTEGSTEAFF. Here the CDR3 DNA reads TGTGCCAGCTCACCTACAGAGGGGAGCACTGAAGCTTTCTTT.

This clone is a singleton in its sample. The rearrangement links TRBV27 to TRBJ2-3; D is unresolved. Trimming stripped 3 bases from V and 5 bases from J, with 6 bases between. Germline V gene lookup returns CDR1 MNHEY and CDR2 SMNVEV (reference sequence). The CDR3 covers 12 residues. CDR3 sequence (DNA): TGTGCCAGCAGTTTCCTCAAAGATACGCAGTATTTT. It encodes CASSFLKDTQYF.

The chain recombines TRBV2 with TRBJ1-4, with TRBD1 identical over 8 bases. Germline assignment: CDR1 SNHLY and CDR2 FYNNEI. The CDR3 spans 13 residues. Unmatched junction bases numbered 9, after V lost 11 bases and J lost 7 bases. Here the CDR3 reads CAGRPDRGEKLFF. CDR3 coding DNA: TGTGCCGGGCGTCCCGACAGGGGTGAAAAACTGTTTTTT.

Of note for this clone: Because it lacks the conserved phenylalanine or tryptophan at the end, this CDR3 is likely a read error. The rearrangement uses TRBV10-2 and TRBJ1-2; no definite D call. Germline values: CDR1 WSHSY, CDR2 SAAADI. The V end lost 6 bases, the J end lost 9 bases, and 14 bases lay between the germline ends. This CDR3 is 12 amino acids long. DNA of the CDR3: TGCGCCAGCAGCGATAAATGGGTTAGCTACACCCTC. It is translated as CASSDKWVSYTL.

This clone has a handful of counts. The chain has TRBV19 and TRBJ2-7, with a possible D match to TRBD2 (8 bases). Germline-derived CDR1 and CDR2 are LNHDA and SQIVND (reference sequence). The V gene lost 5 bases and the J gene lost 7 bases, with 24 bases spanning the gap. The CDR3 has 16 amino acids. The CDR3 is CASSPPGLGGRGEQYF. CDR3 bases: TGTGCCAGTAGTCCCCCGGGACTAGGGGGCCGGGGGGAGCAGTACTTC.

The rearrangement uses TRBV6-5 and TRBJ2-7; 10 bases match TRBD1. The junction had 9 bases not matched to a gene; V was cut back by 6 bases and J by 4 bases. CDR3 length equals 15 residues. In germline, CDR1 is MNHEY, CDR2 SVGAGI. The chain's CDR3 is CASRLLTGGGYEQYF. The CDR3 bases are TGTGCCAGCAGACTATTGACAGGGGGCGGGTACGAGCAGTACTTC.

This chain connects TRBV11-1 to TRBJ2-7, with 7 bases aligning to TRBD2. Trimming cost V 8 bases and J 0 bases; bases outside gene matches: 4. The CDR3 loop spans 13 amino acids. Germline CDR1 reads SGHAT; CDR2 reads FQDESV (reference sequence). CDR3 sequence: CASGLAVSYEQYF. CDR3 nucleotides: TGTGCCAGCGGGCTAGCGGTCTCCTACGAGCAGTACTTC.

The CDR3 bases are TGTGCCAGCAGGCCGACAGGGGGCTTTGCCACTGAAGCTTTCTTT. The encoded protein is CASRPTGGFATEAFF. The chain carries TRBV6-5 and TRBJ1-1; TRBD1 matches 10 bases. Trimming at V came to 6 bases and at J to 4 bases, leaving 8 bases not matched to a gene. The CDR3 is 15 amino acids. The germline V gene encodes CDR1 MNHEY and CDR2 SVGAGI.

The chain joins TRBV7-2 to TRBJ1-3; the D is unclear. V dropped 2 bases and J dropped 1 base, with 12 bases sitting between them. The CDR3 sequence is 16 residues long. CDR1 is SGHTA and CDR2 is FQGNSA in the germline V gene. CDR3 DNA sequence: TGTGCCAGCAGCTTAAACAGCCTTTCATCTGGAAACACCATATATTTT. Its translation is CASSLNSLSSGNTIYF.

This chain connects TRBV6-1 to TRBJ1-5; 7 bases are shared with TRBD1. The CDR3 extends over 16 amino acids. V dropped 3 bases and J dropped 0; count of bases not matched to a gene: 5. Germline V CDR1 and CDR2: MNHNS, SASEGT. The CDR3 reads CASSERRGASNQPQHF. CDR3 sequence (DNA): TGTGCCAGCAGTGAGCGCAGGGGGGCTAGCAATCAGCCCCAGCATTTT.

The genes are TRBV14 and TRBJ2-2; 7 bases agree with TRBD2. This CDR3 has 15 residues. Per germline, CDR1 SGHDN and CDR2 FVKESK. Unmatched junction bases numbered 6, after V lost 5 bases and J lost 3 bases. The CDR3 protein is CASSEGRAYTGELFF. CDR3 nucleotides: TGTGCCAGCAGCGAGGGGAGGGCTTACACCGGGGAGCTGTTTTTT.

The CDR3 nucleotides read TGTGCCAGCGTGCTAGACCCGAACACCGGGGAGCTGTTTTTT. Translating gives CASVLDPNTGELFF. This chain joins TRBV2 and TRBJ2-2; no definite D call. Trimming cost V 8 bases and J 0 bases, with 10 bases left between them. The CDR3 contains 14 residues. Germline V gene data show CDR1 as SNHLY and CDR2 as FYNNEI.

The genes are TRBV19 and TRBJ2-1; TRBD2 agrees at 9 bases. The V gene end was trimmed by 3 bases and the J gene end by 3 bases; junction bases not matched to a gene: 3. CDR1 is LNHDA and CDR2 is SQIVND in the germline V gene (reference sequence). The CDR3 totals 15 residues. CDR3 sequence (DNA): TGTGCCAGTAGTATGCCACTAGCGGGCTACAATGAGCAGTTCTTC. The encoded protein is CASSMPLAGYNEQFF.

The CDR3 DNA is TGCGCCAGCAGCCAAGATTCCCTCGGCAATCAGCCCCAGCATTTT. Its protein product is CASSQDSLGNQPQHF. J is TRBJ1-5 and V is TRBV4-3; no clear D gene. Germline loops: CDR1 LGHNA, CDR2 YSLEER. V dropped 0 bases and J dropped 2 bases, with 8 bases sitting between them. This CDR3 is built from 15 residues.

V gene TRBV12-3 or TRBV12-4 combines with J gene TRBJ2-2; a possible D gene is TRBD1 (6 bases). This CDR3 contains 13 residues. V lost 7 bases, J lost 6 bases, and 12 bases lay in between. CDR3 DNA: TGTGCCAGCACCCGAGGGGGACCCGGGGAGCTGTTTTTT. Translating gives CASTRGGPGELFF.

The DNA of the CDR3 is TGTGCCAGCAACTACTTCGGTCTGCAGTTCTTC. Its protein is CASNYFGLQFF. The chain recombines TRBV6-5 with TRBJ2-1; D unclear. V was clipped by 7 bases and J by 12 bases, with 13 bases between them. This CDR3 is built from 11 residues. Germline V gene data show CDR1 as MNHEY and CDR2 as SVGAGI.

The rearrangement joins TRBV7-2 to TRBJ1-1; the D gene is possibly TRBD1 (6 bases). This CDR3 is 14 amino acids long. V lost 5 bases to trimming and J lost 0 bases, with 10 bases between them. Germline lookup yields CDR1 SGHTA and CDR2 FQGNSA. CDR3 residues: CASSPQGLNTEAFF. In DNA, the CDR3 is TGTGCCAGCAGCCCCCAGGGGTTGAACACTGAAGCTTTCTTT.

The chain links TRBV5-1 to TRBJ1-4; 7 bases line up with TRBD1. CDR1 SGHRS and CDR2 YFSETQ come from the germline V gene. Germline trimming cut 5 bases from V and 8 bases from J; bases unmatched to any gene: 9. The CDR3 extends over 14 amino acids. CDR3 bases: TGCGCCAGCAGAGAACAGGGGAGTTACGAAAAACTGTTTTTT. It translates to CASREQGSYEKLFF.